This paragraph reports one TCR beta chain. These data belong to a study of T cell changes during pregnancy in multiple sclerosis. This CDR3 comprises 15 residues. Germline V gives CDR1 SEHNR, CDR2 FQNEAQ (reference sequence). Trimming stripped 5 bases from V and 8 bases from J, with 19 bases between. Profiled with immunoSEQ multiplex PCR; TCRdb holds only in-frame clones, not every one. This table has tens of thousands of clones, approximately 81% appearing once. The chain joins TRBV7-9 to TRBJ2-1; TRBD2 is a possible D gene (5 bases). The TCR was taken from a female donor with multiple sclerosis, enrolled in a pregnancy study. The sequenced sample was CD8+ T cells from peripheral blood mononuclear cells, obtained before pregnancy. This CDR3 reads CASSRPEELVDEQFF. The CDR3 DNA follows: TGTGCCAGCAGCCGTCCGGAGGAATTGGTAGATGAGCAGTTCTTC.